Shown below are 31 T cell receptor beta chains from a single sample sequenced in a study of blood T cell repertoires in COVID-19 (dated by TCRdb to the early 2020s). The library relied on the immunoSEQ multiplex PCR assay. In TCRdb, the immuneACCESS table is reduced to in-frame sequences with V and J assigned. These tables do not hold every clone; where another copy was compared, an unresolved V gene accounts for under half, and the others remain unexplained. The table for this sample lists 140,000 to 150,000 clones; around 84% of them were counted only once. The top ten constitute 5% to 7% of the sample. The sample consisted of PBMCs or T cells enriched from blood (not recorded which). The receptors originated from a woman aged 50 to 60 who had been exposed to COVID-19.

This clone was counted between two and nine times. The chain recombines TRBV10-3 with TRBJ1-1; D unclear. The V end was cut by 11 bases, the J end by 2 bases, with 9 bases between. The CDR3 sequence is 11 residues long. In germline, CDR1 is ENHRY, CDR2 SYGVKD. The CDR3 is CASSLNTEAFF. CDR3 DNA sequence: TGTGCCTCCTCTCTAAACACTGAAGCTTTCTTT.

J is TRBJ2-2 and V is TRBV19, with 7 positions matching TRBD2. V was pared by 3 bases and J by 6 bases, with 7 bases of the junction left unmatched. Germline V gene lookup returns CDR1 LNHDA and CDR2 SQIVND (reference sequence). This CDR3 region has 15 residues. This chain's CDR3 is CASSIGGSVAGELFF. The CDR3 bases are TGTGCCAGTAGTATCGGCGGGAGCGTAGCCGGGGAGCTGTTTTTT.

Here the CDR3 DNA reads TGTGCCATCAGTGAGTCGGGCGGGCGGATCAATCAGCCCCAGCATTTT. This translates into CAISESGGRINQPQHF. This chain connects TRBV10-3 to TRBJ1-5; D not certain. Deletions cut 0 bases from V and 3 bases from J, with 12 bases between. Germline CDR1 and CDR2: ENHRY and SYGVKD. This CDR3 region has 16 residues.

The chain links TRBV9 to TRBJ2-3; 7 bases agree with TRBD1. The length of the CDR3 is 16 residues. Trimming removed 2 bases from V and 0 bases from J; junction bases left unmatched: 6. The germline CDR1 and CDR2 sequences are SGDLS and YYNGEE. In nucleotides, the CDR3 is TGTGCCAGCAGCGTGAGACAGGGCCCTAGCACAGATACGCAGTATTTT. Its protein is CASSVRQGPSTDTQYF.

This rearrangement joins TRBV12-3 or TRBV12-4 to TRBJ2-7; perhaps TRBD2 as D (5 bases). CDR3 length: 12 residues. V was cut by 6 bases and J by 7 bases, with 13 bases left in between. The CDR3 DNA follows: TGTGCCAGCAGCCCCGGAGGCTGGGAGCAGTACTTC. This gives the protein CASSPGGWEQYF.

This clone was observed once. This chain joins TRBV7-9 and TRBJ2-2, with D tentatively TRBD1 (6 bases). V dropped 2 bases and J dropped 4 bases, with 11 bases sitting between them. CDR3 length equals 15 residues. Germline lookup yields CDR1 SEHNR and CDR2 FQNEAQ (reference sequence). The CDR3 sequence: CASSLQGPGTGELFF. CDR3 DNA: TGTGCCAGCAGCTTACAGGGGCCGGGCACCGGGGAGCTGTTTTTT.

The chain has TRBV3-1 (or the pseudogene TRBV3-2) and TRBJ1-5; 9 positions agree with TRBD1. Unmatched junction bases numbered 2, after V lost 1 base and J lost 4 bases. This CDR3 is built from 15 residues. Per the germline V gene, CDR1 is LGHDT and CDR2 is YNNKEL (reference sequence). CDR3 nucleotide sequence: TGTGCCAGCAGCCAAGCCGGACAGGGGAATCAGCCCCAGCATTTT. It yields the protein CASSQAGQGNQPQHF.

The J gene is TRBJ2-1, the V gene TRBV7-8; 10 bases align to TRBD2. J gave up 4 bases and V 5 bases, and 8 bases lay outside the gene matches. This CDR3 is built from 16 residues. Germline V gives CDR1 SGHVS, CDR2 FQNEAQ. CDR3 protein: CASSPGLAGVYNEQFF. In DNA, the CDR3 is TGTGCCAGCAGCCCAGGCCTAGCGGGGGTGTACAATGAGCAGTTCTTC.

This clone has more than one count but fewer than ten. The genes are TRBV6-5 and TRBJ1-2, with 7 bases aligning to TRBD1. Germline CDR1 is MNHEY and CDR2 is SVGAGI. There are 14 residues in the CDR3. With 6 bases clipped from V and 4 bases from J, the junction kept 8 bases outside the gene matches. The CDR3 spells CASRPTGFTYGYTF. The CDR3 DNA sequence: TGTGCCAGCAGACCGACAGGGTTTACCTATGGCTACACCTTC.

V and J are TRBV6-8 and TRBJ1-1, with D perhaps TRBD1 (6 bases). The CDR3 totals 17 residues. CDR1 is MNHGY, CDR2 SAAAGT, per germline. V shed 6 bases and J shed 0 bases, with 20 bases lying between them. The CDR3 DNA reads TGTGCCAGCAGCTCGTCCAGGGGCCCAAAAATGAACACTGAAGCTTTCTTT. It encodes CASSSSRGPKMNTEAFF.

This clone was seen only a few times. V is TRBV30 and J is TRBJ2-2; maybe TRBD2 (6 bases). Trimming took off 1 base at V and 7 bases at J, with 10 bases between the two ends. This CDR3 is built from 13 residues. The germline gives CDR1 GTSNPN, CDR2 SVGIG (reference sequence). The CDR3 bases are TGTGCCTGGAGTGGGGGGGACGTCGGGGAGCTGTTTTTT. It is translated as CAWSGGDVGELFF. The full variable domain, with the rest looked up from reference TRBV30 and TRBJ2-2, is SQTIHQWPATLVQPVGSPLSLECTVEGTSNPNLYWYRQAAGRGLQLLFYSVGIGQISSEVPQNLSASRPQDRQFILSSKKLLLSDSGFYLCAWSGGDVGELFFGEGSRLTVL.

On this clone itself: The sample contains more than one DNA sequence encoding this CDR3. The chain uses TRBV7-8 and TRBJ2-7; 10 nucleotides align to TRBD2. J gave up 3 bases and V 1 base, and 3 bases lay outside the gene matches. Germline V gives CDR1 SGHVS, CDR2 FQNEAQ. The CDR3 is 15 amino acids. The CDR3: CASSLGLAGDYEQYF. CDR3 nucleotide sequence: TGTGCCAGCAGCTTAGGGCTAGCGGGAGACTACGAGCAGTACTTC.

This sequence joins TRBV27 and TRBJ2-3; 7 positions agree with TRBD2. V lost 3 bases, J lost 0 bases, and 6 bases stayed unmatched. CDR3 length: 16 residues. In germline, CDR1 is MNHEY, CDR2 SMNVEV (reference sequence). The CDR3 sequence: CASSFPREESTDTQYF. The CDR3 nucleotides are TGTGCCAGCAGTTTCCCCCGGGAGGAGAGCACAGATACGCAGTATTTT.

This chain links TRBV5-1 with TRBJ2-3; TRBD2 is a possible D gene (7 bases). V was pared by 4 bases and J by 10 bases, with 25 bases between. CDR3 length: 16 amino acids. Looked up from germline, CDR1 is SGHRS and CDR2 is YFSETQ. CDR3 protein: CASSTGGQRRASAQYF. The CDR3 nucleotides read TGCGCCAGCAGCACCGGGGGGCAAAGACGGGCTTCGGCGCAGTATTTT.

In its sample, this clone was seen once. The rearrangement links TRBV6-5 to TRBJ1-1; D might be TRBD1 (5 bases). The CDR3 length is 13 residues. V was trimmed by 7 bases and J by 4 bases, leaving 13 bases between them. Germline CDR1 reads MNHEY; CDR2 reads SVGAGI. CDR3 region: CASTPQGGTEAFF. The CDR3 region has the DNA TGTGCCAGCACCCCGCAGGGAGGCACTGAAGCTTTCTTT.

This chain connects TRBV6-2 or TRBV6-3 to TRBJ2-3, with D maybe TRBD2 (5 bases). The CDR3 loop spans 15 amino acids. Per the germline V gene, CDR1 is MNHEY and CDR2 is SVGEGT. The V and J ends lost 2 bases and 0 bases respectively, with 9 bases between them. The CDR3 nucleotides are TGTGCCAGCAGTTACCAAGCGGTCAGCACAGATACGCAGTATTTT. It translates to CASSYQAVSTDTQYF.

CDR3 loop: CARSFSPGNDYEQYF. CDR3 sequence (DNA): TGTGCCAGAAGCTTCTCGCCGGGGAACGACTACGAGCAGTACTTC. The chain recombines TRBV7-5 with TRBJ2-7; no DNA check was done on the table's D call, TRBD2. TRBV7-5 is classified as a pseudogene. The CDR3 is made up of 15 amino acids.

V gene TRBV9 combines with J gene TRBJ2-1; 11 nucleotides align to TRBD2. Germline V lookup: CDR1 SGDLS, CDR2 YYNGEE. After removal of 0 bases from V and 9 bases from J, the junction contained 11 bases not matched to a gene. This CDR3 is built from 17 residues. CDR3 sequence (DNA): TGTGCCAGCAGCGTAGACCCACTAGCGGGAGTCGTCGGTGAGCAGTTCTTC. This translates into CASSVDPLAGVVGEQFF.

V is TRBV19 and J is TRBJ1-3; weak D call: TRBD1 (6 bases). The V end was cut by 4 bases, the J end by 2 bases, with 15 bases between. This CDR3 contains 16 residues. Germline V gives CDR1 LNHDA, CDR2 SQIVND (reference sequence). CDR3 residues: CASSTSTGNAGNTIYF. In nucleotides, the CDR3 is TGTGCCAGTAGTACCTCAACAGGGAACGCTGGAAACACCATATATTTT.

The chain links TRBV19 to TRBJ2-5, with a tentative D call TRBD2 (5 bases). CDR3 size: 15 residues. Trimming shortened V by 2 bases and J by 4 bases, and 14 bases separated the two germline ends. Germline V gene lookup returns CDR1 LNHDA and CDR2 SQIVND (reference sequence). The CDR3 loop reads CASSINRWTGETQYF. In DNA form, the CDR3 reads TGTGCCAGTAGTATAAACAGATGGACTGGAGAGACCCAGTACTTC.

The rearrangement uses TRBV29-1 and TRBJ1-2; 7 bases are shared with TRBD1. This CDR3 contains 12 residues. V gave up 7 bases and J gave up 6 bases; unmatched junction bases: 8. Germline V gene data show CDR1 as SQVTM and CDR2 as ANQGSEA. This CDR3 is CSAGGQNHGYTF. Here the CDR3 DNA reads TGCAGCGCCGGGGGACAGAACCATGGCTACACCTTC.

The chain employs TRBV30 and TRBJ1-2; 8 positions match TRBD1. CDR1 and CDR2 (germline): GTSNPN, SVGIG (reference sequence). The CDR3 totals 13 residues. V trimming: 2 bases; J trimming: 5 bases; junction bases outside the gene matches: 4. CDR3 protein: CAWSSDREYGYTF. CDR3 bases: TGTGCCTGGAGTTCGGACAGGGAGTATGGCTACACCTTC.

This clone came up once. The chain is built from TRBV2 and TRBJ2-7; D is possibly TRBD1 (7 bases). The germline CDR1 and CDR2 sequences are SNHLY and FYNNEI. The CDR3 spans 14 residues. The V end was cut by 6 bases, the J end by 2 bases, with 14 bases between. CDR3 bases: TGTGCCAGCAGGAAGACAGGGAGGACCTACGAGCAGTACTTC. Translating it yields CASRKTGRTYEQYF.

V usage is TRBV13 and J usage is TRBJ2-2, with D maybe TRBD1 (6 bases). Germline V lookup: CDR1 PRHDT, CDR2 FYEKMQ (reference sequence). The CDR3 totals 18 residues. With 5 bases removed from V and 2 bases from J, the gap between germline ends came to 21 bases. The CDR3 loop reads CASSPGWIRGPNTGELFF. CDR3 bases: TGTGCCAGCAGCCCCGGTTGGATCAGGGGCCCTAACACCGGGGAGCTGTTTTTT.

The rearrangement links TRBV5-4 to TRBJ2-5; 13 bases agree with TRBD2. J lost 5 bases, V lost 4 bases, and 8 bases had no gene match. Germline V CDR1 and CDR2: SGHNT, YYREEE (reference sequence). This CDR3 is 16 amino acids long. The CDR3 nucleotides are TGTGCCAGCAGCCCCAGACTAGCGGGGGGCGGGGAGACCCAGTACTTC. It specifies CASSPRLAGGGETQYF.

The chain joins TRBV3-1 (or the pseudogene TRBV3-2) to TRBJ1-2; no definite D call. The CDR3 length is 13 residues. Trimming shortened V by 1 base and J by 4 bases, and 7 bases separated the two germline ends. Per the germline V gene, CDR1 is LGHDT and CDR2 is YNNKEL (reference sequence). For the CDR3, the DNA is TGTGCCAGCAGCCAAGGGAACAGCTATGGCTACACCTTC. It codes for CASSQGNSYGYTF.

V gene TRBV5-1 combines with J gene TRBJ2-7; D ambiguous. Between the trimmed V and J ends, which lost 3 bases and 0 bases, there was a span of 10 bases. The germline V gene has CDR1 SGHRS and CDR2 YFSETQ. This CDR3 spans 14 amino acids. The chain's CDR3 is CASSSPGSSYEQYF. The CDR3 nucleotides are TGCGCCAGCAGCTCCCCCGGGTCCTCCTACGAGCAGTACTTC.

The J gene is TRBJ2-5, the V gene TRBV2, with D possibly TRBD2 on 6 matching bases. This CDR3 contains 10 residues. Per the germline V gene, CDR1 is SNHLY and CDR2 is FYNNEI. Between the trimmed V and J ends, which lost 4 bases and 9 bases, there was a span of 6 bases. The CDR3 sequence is CASSGGAQYF. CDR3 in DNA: TGTGCCAGCAGTGGGGGGGCCCAGTACTTC.

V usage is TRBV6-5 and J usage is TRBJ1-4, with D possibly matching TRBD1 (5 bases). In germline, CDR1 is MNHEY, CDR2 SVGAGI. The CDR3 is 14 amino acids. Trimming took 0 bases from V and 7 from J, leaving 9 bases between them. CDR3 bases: TGTGCCAGCAGTTACTCGGGCGGGGGTGAAAAACTGTTTTTT. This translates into CASSYSGGGEKLFF.

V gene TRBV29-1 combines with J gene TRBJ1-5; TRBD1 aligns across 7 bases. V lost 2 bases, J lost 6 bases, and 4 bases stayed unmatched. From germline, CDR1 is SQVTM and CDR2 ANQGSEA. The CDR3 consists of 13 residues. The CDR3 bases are TGCAGCGTTGAAAAGGGGGCGGGTCAGCCCCAGCATTTT. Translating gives CSVEKGAGQPQHF.

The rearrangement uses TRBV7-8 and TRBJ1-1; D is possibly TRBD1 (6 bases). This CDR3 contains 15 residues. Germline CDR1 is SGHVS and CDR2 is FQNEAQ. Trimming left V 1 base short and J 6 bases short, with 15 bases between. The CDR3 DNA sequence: TGTGCCAGCAGCTTAGTTGGACAGAGGGGAGCTGAAGCTTTCTTT. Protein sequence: CASSLVGQRGAEAFF.